Following are 5 T cell receptor beta chains from one sample sequenced in a study of neurological immune-mediated disorders. Each CDR3 protein is one row after TCRdb ran MiXCR on the 5' RACE reads. This sample carries just over 50,000 distinct CDR3 sequences, about 3.7% of them seen once, and the ten largest clones take more than 5%. The material sequenced was PBMCs. These receptors originate from a man in his forties or fifties with multiple sclerosis.

This clonotype was seen many times. The chain uses TRBV7-2 and TRBJ2-3; D may be TRBD2 (6 bases). Trimming shortened V by 2 bases and J by 2 bases, and 11 bases separated the two germline ends. The germline V gene encodes CDR1 SGHTA and CDR2 FQGNSA. This CDR3 spans 15 amino acids. CDR3 bases: TGTGCCAGCAGCTTACTTGGGACTTCCACAGATACGCAGTATTTT. Protein: CASSLLGTSTDTQYF.

This clonotype was picked up many times. The chain has TRBV5-1 and TRBJ2-2, with D perhaps matching TRBD2 (5 bases). Trimming shortened V by 0 bases and J by 4 bases, and 13 bases separated the two germline ends. Germline values: CDR1 SGHRS, CDR2 YFSETQ. The CDR3 spans 16 residues. The CDR3 bases are TGCGCCAGCAGCTTGGAGACTGGAACTAGCACCGGGGAGCTGTTTTTT. Its translation: CASSLETGTSTGELFF.

This clonotype was counted ten times or more. The chain has TRBV24-1 and TRBJ2-1; 8 bases agree with TRBD1. V lost 7 bases and J lost 3; bases outside the gene matches: 4. CDR3 length: 14 residues. Germline V gene sequence: CDR1 KGHDR, CDR2 SFDVKD. The DNA for the CDR3 is TGTGCCACCAGCACCGGGACAGGCTACAATGAGCAGTTCTTC. Amino acids: CATSTGTGYNEQFF.

This clonotype was observed at least ten times. The chain couples TRBV5-1 to TRBJ1-2; the D is unclear. CDR1 and CDR2 from the germline V gene are SGHRS and YFSETQ. The CDR3 has 14 amino acids. V was clipped by 0 bases and J by 1 base, with 7 bases between them. The CDR3 reads CASSLAQVNYGYTF. In nucleotides, the CDR3 is TGCGCCAGCAGCTTGGCCCAAGTTAACTATGGCTACACCTTC.

The table lists this clonotype with many counts. The rearrangement uses TRBV20-1 and TRBJ2-3; 9 bases agree with TRBD2. Losses at the gene ends were 3 bases for V and 5 bases for J; bases not matched to a gene: 12. In germline, CDR1 is DFQATT, CDR2 SNEGSKA (reference sequence). CDR3 length: 16 residues. DNA of the CDR3: TGCAGTGCTAGTCGCGGGGGGGCTCGTAGGGGAGATACGCAGTATTTT. Translated, it gives CSASRGGARRGDTQYF.